This T cell receptor beta chain was captured in a study of beta chain features in type 1 diabetes. Study-wide findings and caveats: Researchers report that Type 1 diabetes patients had moderately but significantly shorter TCRB CDR3s across all four CD4+ subsets.

V lost 4 bases, J lost 2 bases, and 19 bases lay in between. CDR1 MGHRA and CDR2 YSYEKL come from the germline V gene. The CDR3 runs to 17 residues. Expressed TCRB transcripts were sequenced because the entire RNA isolate underwent reverse transcription. The protocol was immunoSEQ multiplex PCR, while the TCRdb copy is restricted to in-frame clones and leaves out a portion. In the table there are roughly 290,000 clones, over 12% of which are singletons. A note on this clone: Antigen unknown.

Sequenced sample: naive CD4+ T cells from blood. The sequence derives from a man aged 18 to 35 with type 1 diabetes. The chain joins TRBV4-1 to TRBJ2-3; D is possibly TRBD1 (7 bases). The chain's CDR3 is CASSRTEGARTTDTQYF. The CDR3 DNA reads TGCGCCAGCAGCCGGACGGAGGGGGCCCGTACCACAGATACGCAGTATTTT.